This TCR beta chain is drawn from a study of STAT5B mutations in CD4+ large granular lymphocyte leukemia. Profiling relied on immunoSEQ multiplex PCR, and the TCRdb table lists in-frame clones only, not all of them. The table shows tens of thousands of clones, with roughly three quarters occurring only once. The CDR3 loop spans 15 amino acids. V lost 2 bases and J lost 3; bases outside the gene matches: 7. Per germline, CDR1 SGHDT and CDR2 YYEEEE. Overall study results and limits: 8/27 top patient clones versus 2/35 control clones were TRBV06-family. Patient CD4-sorted repertoires looked more clonal than healthy CD4+ repertoires, even without putative leukemic clones. Higher CD4+ than CD8+ T-LGLL clonality might reflect small sample size.

Note on this clone: Its matching antigen is unknown.

The origin of this receptor is a human donor in good health. The sequenced sample was CD4+ T cells from blood buffy coats. The chain has TRBV5-6 and TRBJ1-1; 7 bases map to TRBD1. The CDR3 bases are TGTGCCAGCAGCTTTACAGGGGTCGGAGACACTGAAGCTTTCTTT. Protein sequence: CASSFTGVGDTEAFF.